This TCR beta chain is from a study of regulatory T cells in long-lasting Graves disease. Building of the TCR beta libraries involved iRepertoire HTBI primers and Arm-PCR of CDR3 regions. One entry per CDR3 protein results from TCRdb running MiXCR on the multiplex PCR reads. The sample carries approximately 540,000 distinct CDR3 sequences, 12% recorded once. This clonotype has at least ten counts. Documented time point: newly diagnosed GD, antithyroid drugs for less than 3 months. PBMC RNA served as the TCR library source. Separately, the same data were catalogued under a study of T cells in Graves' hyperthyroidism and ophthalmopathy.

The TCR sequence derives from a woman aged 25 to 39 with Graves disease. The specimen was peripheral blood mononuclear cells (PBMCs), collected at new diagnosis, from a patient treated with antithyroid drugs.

CDR3 loop: CSTHGSNSETQYF. DNA of the CDR3: TGCAGCACCCACGGGAGCAATTCGGAGACCCAGTACTTC. The chain combines TRBV29-1 with TRBJ2-5; D possibly corresponds to TRBD2 (6 bases). This CDR3 comprises 13 residues. Looked up from germline, CDR1 is SQVTM and CDR2 is ANQGSEA. V was trimmed by 8 bases and J by 5 bases, leaving 18 bases between them. The complete variable domain, with remaining parts taken from reference TRBV29-1 and TRBJ2-5, reads SAVISQKPSRDICQRGTSLTIQCQVDSQVTMMFWYRQQPGQSLTLIATANQGSEATYESGFVIDKFPISRPNLTFSTLTVSNMSPEDSSIYLCSTHGSNSETQYFGPGTRLLVL.